A selection of T cell receptor beta chains follows, all from one sample in a study of T cell responses to AZD1222 COVID-19 vaccine. Repertoires were generated with immunoSEQ multiplex PCR, while TCRdb's copy carries only in-frame clones and drops some. Counted here are around 120,000 clones, more than 85% occurring once; the ten biggest clones make up about 2.7%. The source was peripheral blood, collected on day 0 of AZD1222 vaccination. The receptors shown here come from an adult in good health. CDR3s include the opening cysteine and the closing phenylalanine or tryptophan. A D gene is named only where the DNA matches it firmly. Clone size is given for some rows only: seen once, a few or many times, or a class if the clone is expanded.

size	length	D	V	J	CDR3	DNA
.	16	.	TRBV9	TRBJ2-1	CASSVGVAGAGNEQFF	TGTGCCAGCAGCGTAGGGGTTGCCGGGGCGGGCAATGAGCAGTTCTTC
.	16	TRBD2	TRBV4-2	TRBJ2-7	CASSQEGLAEPYEQYF	TGTGCCAGCAGCCAAGAAGGGCTAGCGGAGCCCTACGAGCAGTACTTC
.	17	TRBD1	TRBV7-3	TRBJ1-2	CASSLNPRGPPPYGYTF	TGTGCCAGCAGCTTAAATCCCAGGGGGCCACCACCCTATGGCTACACCTTC
.	17	.	TRBV9	TRBJ2-1	CASSVESGDSSYNEQFF	TGTGCCAGCAGCGTAGAAAGCGGGGACAGCTCCTACAATGAGCAGTTCTTC
.	14	TRBD2	TRBV7-3	TRBJ2-1	CASSLAGGYNEQFF	TGTGCCAGCAGCTTAGCGGGAGGATACAATGAGCAGTTCTTC
.	19	TRBD2	TRBV5-1	TRBJ2-2	CASSRGFGLAGPNTGELFF	TGCGCCAGCAGCCGGGGATTCGGACTAGCGGGCCCTAACACCGGGGAGCTGTTTTTT
.	13	TRBD1	TRBV19	TRBJ2-7	CASSSDRGLEQYF	TGTGCCAGTAGTAGCGACAGGGGGCTCGAGCAGTACTTC
.	13	.	TRBV29-1	TRBJ1-1	CSVAGQGITEAFF	TGCAGCGTCGCTGGGCAGGGTATAACTGAAGCTTTCTTT
.	17	TRBD1	TRBV9	TRBJ1-3	CASSTPSGQGAGNTIYF	TGTGCCAGCAGCACTCCGTCGGGACAGGGGGCTGGAAACACCATATATTTT
.	15	.	TRBV19	TRBJ2-7	CASSTPDGVSYEQYF	TGTGCCAGTAGCACTCCAGACGGTGTAAGCTACGAGCAGTACTTC
.	13	.	TRBV21-1	TRBJ1-2	CASSKGEGYGYTF	TGTGCCAGCAGCAAGGGTGAGGGGTATGGCTACACCTTC
.	13	.	TRBV30	TRBJ1-5	CAWRGSGGKPQHF	TGTGCCTGGAGAGGATCGGGTGGAAAGCCCCAGCATTTT
.	18	TRBD2	TRBV4-1	TRBJ2-1	CASSHDPPGLAGGNEQFF	TGCGCCAGCAGCCATGATCCACCGGGACTAGCGGGAGGGAATGAGCAGTTCTTC
.	15	TRBD1	TRBV15	TRBJ1-5	CATTAQGAHDQPQHF	TGTGCCACCACAGCACAGGGGGCGCATGATCAGCCCCAGCATTTT
once	15	.	TRBV4-3	TRBJ2-1	CASSQVQSSYNEQFF	TGCGCCAGCAGCCAAGTACAGAGCTCCTACAATGAGCAGTTCTTC
.	13	.	TRBV29-1	TRBJ2-7	CSALTGSTWEQYF	TGCAGCGCACTAACAGGGAGTACGTGGGAGCAGTACTTC
.	14	.	TRBV6-5	TRBJ2-7	CASTLGTFTYEQYF	TGTGCCAGCACCCTTGGGACGTTTACCTACGAGCAGTACTTC
.	12	.	TRBV25-1	TRBJ1-1	CASSLLGEEAFF	TGTGCCAGCAGTCTACTGGGCGAAGAAGCTTTCTTT
once	14	.	TRBV5-5	TRBJ2-5	CASSWRDRQETQYF	TGTGCCAGCAGCTGGCGTGACAGACAAGAGACCCAGTACTTC
.	14	.	TRBV7-2	TRBJ1-1	CASSLRAAVTEAFF	TGTGCCAGCAGCTTACGGGCAGCGGTCACTGAAGCTTTCTTT
.	15	.	TRBV25-1	TRBJ1-4	CASSGSPGRGEKLFF	TGTGCCAGCAGTGGCTCCCCAGGTAGGGGAGAAAAACTGTTTTTT
.	13	.	TRBV30	TRBJ1-1	CAWKGQLRTEAFF	TGTGCCTGGAAAGGACAGTTGCGGACTGAAGCTTTCTTT
.	16	TRBD2	TRBV7-9	TRBJ2-1	CASSPAGGLTNNEQFF	TGTGCCAGCAGCCCAGCGGGAGGCCTCACCAACAATGAGCAGTTCTTC
.	15	.	TRBV6-5	TRBJ2-1	CASSEWDLSDGEQFF	TGTGCCAGCAGCGAGTGGGACCTAAGCGACGGTGAGCAGTTCTTC
.	15	.	TRBV6-5	TRBJ1-3	CASTAIWGSGNTIYF	TGTGCCAGCACAGCCATATGGGGCTCTGGAAACACCATATATTTT
.	13	TRBD2	TRBV19	TRBJ2-1	CASSIGGLREQFF	TGTGCCAGTAGTATAGGGGGACTACGGGAGCAGTTCTTC
.	15	TRBD2	TRBV7-2	TRBJ2-7	CASSSLAGGAYEQYF	TGTGCCAGCAGCTCTCTAGCGGGAGGTGCCTACGAGCAGTACTTC
.	17	TRBD2	TRBV5-4	TRBJ2-3	CASSFPILAGHTDTQYF	TGTGCCAGCAGCTTCCCCATCCTAGCGGGCCACACAGATACGCAGTATTTT
.	14	.	TRBV5-4	TRBJ1-5	CASSPQGFQQPQHF	TGTGCCAGCAGCCCTCAGGGTTTTCAGCAGCCCCAGCATTTT
.	16	.	TRBV5-1	TRBJ2-1	CASSLDPGDSYNEQFF	TGCGCCAGCAGCTTGGACCCGGGAGACTCCTACAATGAGCAGTTCTTC
.	15	TRBD1	TRBV18	TRBJ2-7	CASSPGQGGSYEQYF	TGTGCCAGCTCACCCGGACAGGGAGGATCCTACGAGCAGTACTTC
.	15	.	TRBV4-1	TRBJ1-5	CASSQVDPGAQPQHF	TGCGCCAGCAGCCAAGTGGACCCAGGGGCTCAGCCCCAGCATTTT
.	15	.	TRBV7-2	TRBJ1-3	CASSLDSRSGNTIYF	TGTGCCAGCAGCTTAGACAGTCGATCTGGAAACACCATATATTTT
once	16	.	TRBV4-2	TRBJ1-1	CASSHILDSGNTEAFF	TGTGCCAGCAGCCACATACTCGACTCGGGGAACACTGAAGCTTTCTTT
.	14	.	TRBV9	TRBJ2-7	CASSAQDSSYEQYF	TGTGCCAGCAGCGCCCAGGATAGCTCCTACGAGCAGTACTTC